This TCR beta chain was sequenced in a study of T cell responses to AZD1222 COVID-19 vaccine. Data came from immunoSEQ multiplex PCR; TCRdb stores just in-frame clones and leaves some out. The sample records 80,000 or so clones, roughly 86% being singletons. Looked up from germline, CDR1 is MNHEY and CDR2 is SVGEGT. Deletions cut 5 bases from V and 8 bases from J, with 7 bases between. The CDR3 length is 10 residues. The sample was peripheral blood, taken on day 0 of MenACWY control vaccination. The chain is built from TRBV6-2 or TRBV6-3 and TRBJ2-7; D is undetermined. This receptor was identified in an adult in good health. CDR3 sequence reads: CASSGVKQYF. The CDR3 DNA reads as TGTGCCAGCAGTGGCGTCAAGCAGTACTTC.